The clone carrying this TCR beta chain was detected only a few times. Its antigen is not known. The sample comes from a study of response to subunit inactivated influenza vaccine. TCRdb redid the calling of the RT-PCR reads with MiXCR, one entry per CDR3 protein. The data contain hundreds of thousands of distinct CDR3 sequences, about a sixth of them singletons. Study-wide results and limits: New T cells are recruited in small numbers by each seasonal influenza vaccination, according to the authors' suggestion.

Trimming took 7 bases from V and 7 from J; bases not matched to a gene: 9. The CDR3 covers 15 residues. Germline CDR1 and CDR2: ENHRY and SYGVKD. This TCR came from a man between 45 and 60 years old who received an inactivated influenza vaccine. The chain joins TRBV10-3 to TRBJ1-6, with 8 bases fitting TRBD1. The source material was PBMCs from blood, sampled about 12 days after vaccination. CDR3 sequence (DNA): TGTGCCATCACCCCTCCCGGGACAGGAAATTCACCCCTCCACTTT. Its translation is CAITPPGTGNSPLHF.